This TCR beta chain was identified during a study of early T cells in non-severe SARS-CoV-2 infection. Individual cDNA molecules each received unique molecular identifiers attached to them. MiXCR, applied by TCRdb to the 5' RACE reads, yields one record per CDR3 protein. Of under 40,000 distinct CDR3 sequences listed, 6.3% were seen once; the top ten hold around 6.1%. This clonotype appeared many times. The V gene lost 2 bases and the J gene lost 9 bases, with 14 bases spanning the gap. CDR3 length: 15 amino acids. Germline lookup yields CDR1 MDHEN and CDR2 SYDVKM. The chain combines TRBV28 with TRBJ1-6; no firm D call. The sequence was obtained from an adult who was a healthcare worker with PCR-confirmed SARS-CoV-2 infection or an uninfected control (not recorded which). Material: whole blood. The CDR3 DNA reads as TGTGCCAGCAGTTTAAGAGAGGAGCACAGTTCACCCCTCCACTTT. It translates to CASSLREEHSSPLHF.